This T cell receptor (beta chain) was identified in a study of cytomegalovirus exposure and HLA in healthy donors. Study-wide points: It was confirmed in vitro that a few of the CMV-associated chains were specific for CMV antigens. In a later analysis, common viral pathogens appeared linked to several of the most significant clusters. Among TCR beta chains, those listed as cytomegalovirus-associated numbered about 150.

The PCR contained 60 Vbeta and 13 Jbeta primers. TCRdb's table, derived via immunoSEQ multiplex PCR, lists solely in-frame clones and lacks some. This sample has around 130,000 clones, with 85% to 90% found just once. Germline assignment: CDR1 MNHNY and CDR2 SVGAGI (reference sequence). The ends were cut back, 5 bases at V and 8 bases at J, with 10 bases in the middle. The CDR3 runs to 13 residues. This clone has only a few counts. The target antigen is unknown. Sequencing was carried out using PBMCs. This receptor was taken from a woman in her thirties in good health and CMV-seropositive. The gene calls are TRBV6-6 and TRBJ1-6; D might be TRBD1 (6 bases). The CDR3 nucleotides are TGTGCCAGCAGTCCACCAGGGGATTCACCCCTCCACTTT. Residues: CASSPPGDSPLHF.